The 18 T cell receptor beta chains reported below all come from one sample, sequenced in a study of T-cell memory formation after mild COVID-19. TCRdb redid the calling of the 5' RACE reads with MiXCR, one entry per CDR3 protein. The data hold 250,000 or so distinct CDR3 sequences, with around 17% observed a single time. Input material: PBMCs or a T cell subset sorted from them (not recorded which). These receptors originate from a man aged 18 to 30 who had mild COVID-19 (a few samples of this study predate the infection). Cell type and time point are not known.

This clonotype has a count of ten or more. The V gene is TRBV27, the J gene TRBJ2-1, with D perhaps matching TRBD1 (5 bases). CDR1 and CDR2 from the germline V gene are MNHEY and SMNVEV (reference sequence). Trimming left V 4 bases short and J 9 bases short, with 25 bases between. CDR3 length equals 17 residues. The CDR3 nucleotides are TGTGCCAGCAGTTCCTCCATTTGGGGCAGGGTATTGACTGAGCAGTTCTTC. Protein product: CASSSSIWGRVLTEQFF.

Many counts were recorded for this clonotype. The chain joins TRBV5-1 to TRBJ2-7; a possible D gene is TRBD1 (6 bases). CDR3 length: 15 residues. CDR1 is SGHRS, CDR2 YFSETQ, per germline. V lost 0 bases and J lost 1, with 11 bases in between. The CDR3 here is CASSLAEQGSYEQYF. For the CDR3, the DNA is TGCGCCAGCAGCTTGGCCGAACAGGGTTCCTACGAGCAGTACTTC.

This chain links TRBV5-1 with TRBJ1-2; 7 bases map to TRBD1. The CDR3 runs 16 residues. With V trimmed by 0 bases and J by 9 bases, 14 bases remained unmatched. The V gene's germline CDR1 is SGHRS and CDR2 YFSETQ. CDR3 loop: CASSLAWAPGQASYTF. DNA for the CDR3: TGCGCCAGCAGCTTGGCCTGGGCCCCCGGACAGGCGAGCTACACCTTC.

The J gene is TRBJ2-5, the V gene TRBV5-6; 11 bases are shared with TRBD2. Germline CDR1 SGHDT, CDR2 YYEEEE. Losses at the gene ends were 5 bases for V and 5 bases for J; bases not matched to a gene: 8. The CDR3 contains 15 residues. This CDR3 is CASRPLAGGLETQYF. The CDR3 DNA sequence: TGTGCCAGCAGACCTCTAGCGGGGGGACTGGAGACCCAGTACTTC.

The V call is TRBV7-2, the J call TRBJ1-2; tentative D call: TRBD1 (5 bases). The CDR3 runs 15 residues. Trimming took 0 bases from V and 4 from J, leaving 12 bases between them. Germline V CDR1 and CDR2: SGHTA, FQGNSA. CDR3 in amino acids: CASSLAWGTGYGYTF. CDR3 DNA: TGTGCCAGCAGCTTAGCTTGGGGGACGGGCTATGGCTACACCTTC.

The chain couples TRBV12-3 or TRBV12-4 to TRBJ1-1; D not resolved. Trimming took off 6 bases at V and 1 base at J, with 15 bases between the two ends. The CDR3 extends over 15 amino acids. In nucleotides, the CDR3 is TGTGCCAGCAGCCGTGTCCCTGATCGGAACACTGAAGCTTTCTTT. Translation gives CASSRVPDRNTEAFF.

The sample holds one count of this clonotype. V gene TRBV19 combines with J gene TRBJ1-1; the D is unclear. The CDR3 is 14 residues long. V was clipped by 7 bases and J by 0 bases, with 12 bases between them. Germline V gives CDR1 LNHDA, CDR2 SQIVND (reference sequence). CDR3 DNA sequence: TGTGCCAGTATTGATCAGACTCTGAACACTGAAGCTTTCTTT. As protein: CASIDQTLNTEAFF.

The rearrangement joins TRBV10-1 to TRBJ2-7; 8 bases line up with TRBD1. The CDR3 is 14 amino acids. Trimming removed 8 bases from V and 9 bases from J; junction bases left unmatched: 15. Looked up from germline, CDR1 is WNHNN and CDR2 is SYGVQD (reference sequence). The CDR3 DNA is TGCGCCAGCGCCCCCGGGACAGGCGGGCTCGGGCAGTACTTC. Amino acids: CASAPGTGGLGQYF.

This clonotype was detected only a few times. This rearrangement joins TRBV5-1 to TRBJ1-4, with 9 nucleotides matching TRBD1. The V gene's germline CDR1 is SGHRS and CDR2 YFSETQ. Trimming at V came to 4 bases and at J to 2 bases, leaving 6 bases not matched to a gene. CDR3 size: 16 residues. The CDR3: CASSEGTGWTNEKLFF. The CDR3 nucleotides read TGCGCCAGCAGCGAGGGGACAGGGTGGACTAATGAAAAACTGTTTTTT.

This clonotype occurred many times. The chain recombines TRBV5-1 with TRBJ1-6, with 8 bases matching TRBD1. CDR3 length equals 14 residues. Germline CDR1 and CDR2: SGHRS and YFSETQ. V was pared by 4 bases and J by 10 bases, with 7 bases of the junction left unmatched. CDR3 sequence (DNA): TGCGCCAGCAGCCCCGGACAGGGACGGTCACCCCTCCACTTT. Amino acid sequence: CASSPGQGRSPLHF.

This clonotype was seen a handful of times. The chain is built from TRBV6-2 or TRBV6-3 and TRBJ2-2; D uncertain. V was clipped by 4 bases and J by 8 bases, with 5 bases between them. CDR1 and CDR2 from the germline V gene are MNHEY and SVGEGT. The CDR3 runs to 11 residues. The CDR3 here is CASSWVGELFF. As DNA, the CDR3 is TGTGCCAGCAGTTGGGTAGGGGAGCTGTTTTTT.

The chain links TRBV7-2 to TRBJ2-3; D is possibly TRBD2 (6 bases). Trimming shortened V by 5 bases and J by 2 bases, and 11 bases separated the two germline ends. This CDR3 spans 14 amino acids. From germline, CDR1 is SGHTA and CDR2 FQGNSA. Here the CDR3 DNA reads TGTGCCAGCAGCCTGACTAGTGCCACAGATACGCAGTATTTT. Residues: CASSLTSATDTQYF. The whole variable domain, filled in from reference TRBV7-2 and TRBJ2-3, reads GAGVSQSPSNKVTEKGKDVELRCDPISGHTALYWYRQSLGQGLEFLIYFQGNSAPDKSGLPSDRFSAERTGGSVSTLTIQRTQQEDSAVYLCASSLTSATDTQYFGPGTRLTVL.

The chain uses TRBV5-1 and TRBJ2-2; weak D call: TRBD1 (5 bases). The CDR3 consists of 16 residues. Germline values: CDR1 SGHRS, CDR2 YFSETQ. Trimming stripped 1 base from V and 7 bases from J, with 17 bases between. CDR3 nucleotide sequence: TGCGCCAGCAGCTTGCAGCAGGGAAGAAACGGCGGGGAGCTGTTTTTT. Amino acids: CASSLQQGRNGGELFF. Using reference TRBV5-1 and TRBJ2-2 for the parts outside the CDR3, the full variable domain is KAGVTQTPRYLIKTRGQQVTLSCSPISGHRSVSWYQQTPGQGLQFLFEYFSETQRNKGNFPGRFSGRQFSNSRSEMNVSTLELGDSALYLCASSLQQGRNGGELFFGEGSRLTVL.

The rearrangement joins TRBV5-6 to TRBJ2-7; D is perhaps TRBD1 (5 bases). Germline values: CDR1 SGHDT, CDR2 YYEEEE. V shed 10 bases and J shed 4 bases, with 24 bases lying between them. The length of the CDR3 is 15 residues. In nucleotides, the CDR3 is TGTGCCTGGGAACGCGTTGGTAGGGGCGGTTACGAGCAGTACTTC. Protein: CAWERVGRGGYEQYF.

In this sample, this clonotype turned up a few times. The V call is TRBV12-3 or TRBV12-4, the J call TRBJ1-1; weak D call: TRBD1 (6 bases). Trimming shortened V by 7 bases and J by 6 bases, and 15 bases separated the two germline ends. CDR3 size: 13 residues. CDR3 in DNA: TGTGCCAGCACCCTCAGGGGTAACTCTGAAGCTTTCTTT. This gives the protein CASTLRGNSEAFF.

The J gene is TRBJ2-3, the V gene TRBV21-1; the D call in the table, TRBD2, was not verified against the DNA. TRBV21-1 is annotated as a pseudogene. This CDR3 is 16 amino acids long. CDR3 protein: CASSSGDSRGTDTQYF. CDR3 coding DNA: TGTGCCAGCAGCAGCGGGGACTCCCGTGGCACAGATACGCAGTATTTT.

This clonotype was recorded a few times. V is TRBV7-6 and J is TRBJ1-3; D gene ambiguous. The CDR3 contains 16 residues. V shed 5 bases and J shed 0 bases, with 14 bases lying between them. CDR1 and CDR2 (germline): SGHVS, FNYEAQ. CDR3 nucleotide sequence: TGTGCCAGCAGCCCCGTTTCAGTGTCCTCTGGAAACACCATATATTTT. Translating gives CASSPVSVSSGNTIYF.

Concerning this clonotype: One base away lies a much larger clone, so this may be a sequencing read error. This CDR3 is CASSSDRDNEQFF. CDR3 nucleotides: TGTGCCAGCAGTTCCGACAGGGACAATGAGCAGTTCTTC. The chain uses TRBV12-3 or TRBV12-4 and TRBJ2-1; 7 nucleotides line up with TRBD1. Trimming took 4 bases from V and 5 from J; bases not matched to a gene: 2. There are 13 residues in the CDR3.